This T cell receptor beta chain is drawn from a study of patients and donors after allogeneic stem cell transplantation. TCRdb used MiXCR to reprocess the RT-PCR reads, holding one entry per CDR3 protein. The sample carries about 400,000 distinct CDR3 sequences, around 15% recorded once. This CDR3 region has 14 residues. The germline V gene has CDR1 SGDLS and CDR2 YYNGEE. V lost 4 bases to trimming and J lost 7 bases; unmatched junction nucleotides: 4. This sequence joins TRBV9 and TRBJ2-2; 10 nucleotides line up with TRBD1. The sequence was collected from a human donor who was either an allogeneic HSCT recipient or a stem cell or donor lymphocyte infusion donor (not recorded which). It is not recorded whose cells these are; they may come from a transplant donor. Sequences were obtained from blood, either unsorted or a sorted T cell fraction (not recorded which). In DNA, the CDR3 is TGTGCCAGCAGCCCGCGGACAGGGGGCGGGGAGCTGTTTTTT. As protein: CASSPRTGGGELFF.